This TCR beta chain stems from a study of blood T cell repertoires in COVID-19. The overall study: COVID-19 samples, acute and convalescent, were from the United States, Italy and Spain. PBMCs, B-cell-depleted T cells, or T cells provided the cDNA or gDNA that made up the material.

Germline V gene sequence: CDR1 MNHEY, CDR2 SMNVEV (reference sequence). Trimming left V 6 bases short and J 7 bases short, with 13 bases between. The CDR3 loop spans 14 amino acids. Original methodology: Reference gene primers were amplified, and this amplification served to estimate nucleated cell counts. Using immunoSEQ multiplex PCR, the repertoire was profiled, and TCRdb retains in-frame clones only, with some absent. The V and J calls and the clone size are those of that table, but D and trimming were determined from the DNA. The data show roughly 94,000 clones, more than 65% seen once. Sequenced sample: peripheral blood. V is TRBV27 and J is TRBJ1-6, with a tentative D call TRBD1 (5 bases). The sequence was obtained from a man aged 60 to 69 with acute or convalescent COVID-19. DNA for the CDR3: TGTGCCAGCAGCTATAGGGGCACAAATTCACCCCTCCACTTT. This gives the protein CASSYRGTNSPLHF.